A single sample gave rise to the 21 T cell receptor beta chains below, sequenced in a study of T cell repertoires in cytomegalovirus infection. TCRdb passed the reads through MiXCR, listing each CDR3 protein once. In the table there are fewer than 850,000 distinct CDR3 sequences, almost 30% of which are singletons. Antigen specificity for these receptors is unknown. The starting material was cultured CD8+ T cells from PBMCs, obtained from culture after CMV antigen stimulation. These receptors were collected from a human donor in good health (CMV status not recorded). Some clones in this sample may be carry-over from other donors' samples.

CDR3 region: CASTQPPNEQFF. The CDR3 DNA reads as TGTGCCAGCACTCAACCCCCTAATGAGCAGTTCTTC. The chain carries TRBV7-6 and TRBJ2-1; D is unclear. Between the trimmed V and J ends, which lost 7 bases and 7 bases, there was a span of 11 bases. Per germline, CDR1 SGHVS and CDR2 FNYEAQ. The CDR3 is 12 residues long.

The genes are TRBV6-2 or TRBV6-3 and TRBJ2-7; no firm D call. The CDR3 sequence is 14 residues long. V lost 2 bases and J 4 bases, leaving 12 bases between the germline ends. Germline V gene data show CDR1 as MNHEY and CDR2 as SVGEGT. This chain's CDR3 is CASSYSRSLYEQYV. CDR3 nucleotide sequence: TGTGCCAGCAGTTACAGCCGATCGTTGTACGAGCAGTACGTC.

There are a few counts of this clonotype. The chain combines TRBV6-6 with TRBJ2-2, with D possibly being TRBD2 (6 bases). Per germline, CDR1 MNHNY and CDR2 SVGAGI (reference sequence). This CDR3 has 19 residues. V gave up 1 base and J gave up 0 bases, with 18 bases separating them. This chain's CDR3 is CASSYLGSGVNANTGELFF. Written as DNA, the CDR3 is TGTGCCAGCAGTTACTTGGGGTCGGGGGTAAACGCGAACACCGGGGAGCTGTTTTTT.

This clonotype was seen a few times. The rearrangement links TRBV7-2 to TRBJ2-2; TRBD2 matches at 7 bases. Germline V gene data show CDR1 as SGHTA and CDR2 as FQGNSA. With V trimmed by 4 bases and J by 4 bases, 6 bases remained unmatched. The CDR3 loop spans 15 amino acids. In nucleotides, the CDR3 is TGTGCCAGCAGCTGGGGGGGGATCGTCACCGGGGAGCTGTTTTTT. Translated, it gives CASSWGGIVTGELFF.

The table lists this clonotype with a few counts. This sequence joins TRBV12-5 and TRBJ1-5; D is unclear. The CDR3 totals 14 residues. Per germline, CDR1 LGHNT and CDR2 FRNRAP. Trimming took 2 bases from V and 6 from J, leaving 11 bases between them. CDR3 coding DNA: TGTGCTAGTGGTTTGTCACTAGTAAGTCAGCCCCAGCATTTT. This sequence encodes CASGLSLVSQPQHF.

This clonotype was observed a handful of times. The chain couples TRBV11-2 to TRBJ2-3; possible D gene TRBD1, 5 bases. The V end was cut by 6 bases, the J end by 2 bases, with 12 bases between. The CDR3 has 14 residues. The germline V gene has CDR1 SGHAT and CDR2 FQNNGV. CDR3 in amino acids: CASSPQGDTDTQYF. CDR3 DNA: TGTGCCAGCAGTCCTCAGGGCGACACAGATACGCAGTATTTT.

The chain uses TRBV5-5 and TRBJ1-6; 9 bases map to TRBD1. V gave up 4 bases and J gave up 5 bases; unmatched junction bases: 7. This CDR3 region has 16 residues. CDR1 is SGHKS, CDR2 YYEKEE, per germline (reference sequence). CDR3 DNA: TGTGCCAGCAGCCGCAACTGGGACAGGGATAATTCACCCCTCCACTTT. Protein product: CASSRNWDRDNSPLHF.

The sample holds many counts of this clonotype. The V call is TRBV7-6, the J call TRBJ2-1; TRBD2 matches 7 bases. Losses at the gene ends were 5 bases for V and 4 bases for J; bases not matched to a gene: 11. The CDR3 extends over 16 amino acids. Per germline, CDR1 SGHVS and CDR2 FNYEAQ. CDR3 protein: CASSPWGGHLYNEQFF. The DNA of the CDR3 is TGTGCCAGCAGCCCCTGGGGGGGTCACCTTTACAATGAGCAGTTCTTC.

The rearrangement links TRBV2 to TRBJ1-1; 9 positions agree with TRBD1. Germline V gene lookup returns CDR1 SNHLY and CDR2 FYNNEI. The CDR3 covers 18 residues. V lost 7 bases and J lost 0; bases outside the gene matches: 15. CDR3: CASTYLGPGQGMNTEAFF. In nucleotides, the CDR3 is TGTGCCAGCACGTACCTTGGGCCGGGACAGGGAATGAACACTGAAGCTTTCTTT.

The rearrangement links TRBV9 to TRBJ1-2; a weak D match, TRBD1 (5 bases). This CDR3 has 19 amino acids. The germline V and J ends were trimmed by 0 bases and 3 bases, with 24 bases remaining between them. The V gene's germline CDR1 is SGDLS and CDR2 YYNGEE. Here the CDR3 DNA reads TGTGCCAGCAGCGTAGAGGGGTGGACGTCGAGGTCCCGCCACTATGGCTACACCTTC. Its translation is CASSVEGWTSRSRHYGYTF.

In its sample, this clonotype was seen many times. The chain combines TRBV7-2 with TRBJ1-6; TRBD1 matches at 7 bases. The CDR3 has 17 residues. Trimming at V came to 0 bases and at J to 10 bases, leaving 12 bases not matched to a gene. CDR1 SGHTA and CDR2 FQGNSA come from the germline V gene. This chain's CDR3 is CASSLAGLVGGNSPLHF. In nucleotides, the CDR3 is TGTGCCAGCAGCTTAGCTGGGTTGGTAGGGGGCAACTCACCCCTCCACTTT.

The chain uses TRBV7-9 and TRBJ1-5; 9 nucleotides agree with TRBD1. Looked up from germline, CDR1 is SEHNR and CDR2 is FQNEAQ (reference sequence). The CDR3 runs to 17 residues. Trimming at V came to 4 bases and at J to 0 bases, leaving 7 bases not matched to a gene. The CDR3 loop is CASSSGQGKDSNQPQHF. The DNA for the CDR3 is TGTGCCAGCAGCTCCGGACAGGGGAAAGATAGCAATCAGCCCCAGCATTTT.

This clonotype was seen a few times. J is TRBJ1-6 and V is TRBV2; 8 nucleotides match TRBD1. Looked up from germline, CDR1 is SNHLY and CDR2 is FYNNEI. The CDR3 sequence is 13 residues long. J gave up 9 bases and V 7 bases, and 5 bases lay outside the gene matches. CDR3 sequence (DNA): TGTGCCAGCACGGACAGGGTATCTTCACCCCTCCACTTT. Encoded protein: CASTDRVSSPLHF.

This clonotype was picked up many times. The gene calls are TRBV7-2 and TRBJ2-7, with 9 bases identical to TRBD1. Germline CDR1 and CDR2: SGHTA and FQGNSA. The CDR3 has 15 residues. The CDR3 is CASSLRGQGSHEQYV. CDR3 nucleotides: TGTGCCAGCAGCTTGCGGGGACAGGGCTCCCACGAGCAGTACGTC.

The chain recombines TRBV2 with TRBJ2-7; a weak D match, TRBD2 (5 bases). CDR3 length equals 13 residues. CDR1 and CDR2 from the germline V gene are SNHLY and FYNNEI. Trimming shortened V by 7 bases and J by 1 base, and 11 bases separated the two germline ends. The chain's CDR3 is CASKGGDSYEQYV. The CDR3 DNA is TGTGCCAGCAAAGGAGGCGATTCCTACGAGCAGTACGTC.

The chain is built from TRBV6-8 and TRBJ2-6, with D possibly matching TRBD2 (5 bases). This CDR3 is 16 amino acids long. Per the germline V gene, CDR1 is MNHGY and CDR2 is SAAAGT. Trimming cost V 8 bases and J 0 bases, with 14 bases left between them. CDR3: CASAMDSYSGANVLTF. The CDR3 coding sequence is TGTGCCAGCGCCATGGACTCTTACTCTGGGGCCAACGTCCTGACTTTC.

The chain has TRBV9 and TRBJ1-2; D not resolved. CDR1 and CDR2 (germline): SGDLS, YYNGEE. There are 16 residues in the CDR3. Between the trimmed V and J ends, which lost 4 bases and 1 base, there was a span of 17 bases. The CDR3 loop reads CASSSRGENHNYGYTF. In DNA form, the CDR3 reads TGTGCCAGCAGCTCCCGAGGAGAAAATCATAACTATGGCTACACCTTC.

This clonotype was detected many times. The chain links TRBV7-2 to TRBJ2-7; D is unresolved. This CDR3 is 12 amino acids long. V was shortened by 2 bases and J by 5 bases, with 7 bases between the two germline ends. CDR1 and CDR2 from the germline V gene are SGHTA and FQGNSA. CDR3 protein: CASSLRANEQYF. The CDR3 nucleotides are TGTGCCAGCAGCTTAAGGGCCAACGAGCAGTACTTC.

This clonotype appeared a few times. The CDR3 region has the DNA TGTGCCATCAGTGAGTCATTGGAAATTCTGGGCTCGAGCTCTGGAAACACCATATATTTT. Translation gives CAISESLEILGSSSGNTIYF. J is TRBJ1-3 and V is TRBV10-3, with D unclear. The CDR3 loop spans 20 amino acids. Per the germline V gene, CDR1 is ENHRY and CDR2 is SYGVKD. Trimming removed 0 bases from V and 0 bases from J, with 21 bases in between.

The genes are TRBV6-8 and TRBJ2-1; no firm D call. The germline gives CDR1 MNHGY, CDR2 SAAAGT. This CDR3 has 13 amino acids. V dropped 2 bases and J dropped 8 bases, with 10 bases sitting between them. CDR3 nucleotide sequence: TGTGCCAGCAGTTACGGGGTCGGAGATGAGCAGTTCTTC. The encoded protein is CASSYGVGDEQFF.

This clonotype has just a few counts. The chain joins TRBV7-8 to TRBJ2-7, with 9 bases that match TRBD1. In germline, CDR1 is SGHVS, CDR2 FQNEAQ. The junction had 7 bases not matched to a gene; V was cut back by 3 bases and J by 4 bases. There are 15 residues in the CDR3. The CDR3 bases are TGTGCCAGCAGCTTTGGGACAGGGCATTTGTACGAGCAGTACTTC. It codes for CASSFGTGHLYEQYF. Combining the CDR3 with reference TRBV7-8 and TRBJ2-7 gives the whole variable domain GAGVSQSPRYKVAKRGQDVALRCDPISGHVSLFWYQQALGQGPEFLTYFQNEAQLDKSGLPSDRFFAERPEGSVSTLKIQRTQQEDSAVYLCASSFGTGHLYEQYFGPGTRLTVT.